This T cell receptor (beta chain) was sequenced during a study of follicular helper T cells after annual influenza vaccination. The time point denotes: 2014-2015 season, 7 days after vaccination. Donors with HIV/AIDS, active malignancy, immunomodulators or active illness were excluded. The V and J ends lost 7 bases and 10 bases respectively, with 19 bases between them. This CDR3 comprises 14 residues. Germline V gene sequence: CDR1 MNHEY, CDR2 SMNVEV (reference sequence). Sequencing of TCRB used Survey level resolution. TCRdb keeps only in-frame clones here, not all; method: immunoSEQ multiplex PCR. The sample yields some 10,000 clones, around 82% seen once.

The V call is TRBV27, the J call TRBJ1-4; TRBD1 might be the D (5 bases). This TCR derives from an adult who received the influenza vaccine. This sample comprised CXCR5- memory CD4+ T cells sorted from blood, obtained 7 days after influenza vaccination. In nucleotides, the CDR3 is TGTGCCAGCAAAGTCGCTGGGGGGATCGGAAAACTGTTTTTT. Its protein is CASKVAGGIGKLFF.